One T cell receptor (beta chain) is described in this entry. Its antigen is as yet unknown. The junction had 10 bases not matched to a gene; V was cut back by 1 base and J by 7 bases. The CDR3 loop spans 16 amino acids. Germline V lookup: CDR1 LGHNA, CDR2 YNFKEQ. The sample is PBMC spiked with counted cells of clone KT2. Different KT2-to-PBMC ratios were created with a constant PBMC count. This record belongs to a study of quantifying T cell responses using KT2 cells. Study background: cDNA was made from DNase-treated RNA using alpha and beta constant primers. Study outcomes and limitations: Very high KT2 spike-in numbers caused saturation in KT2 sequence detection.

Each cDNA got a UMI-containing oligo ligated at its 3' end. An equimolar mix of RC1.1 and RC1.2 primed the beta chain across TRBC1 and TRBC2. MiXCR, run by TCRdb on the UMI-ligation and nested PCR reads, gives a single entry per CDR3 protein. The sample includes tens of thousands of distinct CDR3 sequences, 9% to 15% of them seen just once. Sequenced sample: PBMCs spiked with cells of the T cell clone KT2. This chain connects TRBV4-2 to TRBJ2-3; 8 positions match TRBD2. The sequence was collected from a human donor. The chain's CDR3 is CASSQVVAGGEYTQYF. Written as DNA, the CDR3 is TGTGCCAGCAGCCAAGTAGTTGCGGGAGGAGAGTATACGCAGTATTTT.